One sample yielded the 17 T cell receptor beta chains listed below, sequenced in a study of cytomegalovirus exposure and HLA in healthy donors. The PCR had 60 Vbeta and 13 Jbeta primers. Assay: immunoSEQ multiplex PCR; the TCRdb copy retains only in-frame clones and omits some. This table holds 70,000 to 100,000 clones, 80% found once. Sequenced: PBMCs. Every receptor here comes from a man between 45 and 60 years old in good health and CMV-seropositive.

CDR3 sequence reads: CASSGTRLAASYNEQFF. CDR3 DNA: TGTGCCAGCAGCGGTACTCGACTAGCAGCCTCCTACAATGAGCAGTTCTTC. The chain carries TRBV11-2 and TRBJ2-1, with TRBD2 identical over 7 bases. V dropped 5 bases and J dropped 0; count of bases not matched to a gene: 10. CDR1 is SGHAT, CDR2 FQNNGV, per germline. CDR3 size: 17 residues. Based on the CDR3 plus reference TRBV11-2 and TRBJ2-1, the full variable domain is EAGVAQSPRYKIIEKRQSVAFWCNPISGHATLYWYQQILGQGPKLLIQFQNNGVVDDSQLPKDRFSAERLKGVDSTLKIQPAKLEDSAVYLCASSGTRLAASYNEQFFGPGTRLTVL.

This clone appeared a few times. The chain employs TRBV6-6 and TRBJ2-1, with 13 bases identical to TRBD2. Per germline, CDR1 MNHNY and CDR2 SVGAGI (reference sequence). The CDR3 is 16 amino acids. The V gene end was trimmed by 7 bases and the J gene end by 6 bases; junction bases not matched to a gene: 9. In DNA form, the CDR3 reads TGTGCCAGCACCCAAGATGGACTAGCGGGAGCCAATGAGCAGTTCTTC. Amino acid sequence: CASTQDGLAGANEQFF.

The chain recombines TRBV6-1 with TRBJ1-5, with a tentative D call TRBD1 (5 bases). This CDR3 has 14 amino acids. The germline V gene encodes CDR1 MNHNS and CDR2 SASEGT. Deletions cut 7 bases from V and 6 bases from J, with 16 bases between. The CDR3: CASKRDFESQPQHF. The CDR3 DNA reads as TGTGCCAGCAAGCGGGACTTCGAATCTCAGCCCCAGCATTTT.

V is TRBV7-6 and J is TRBJ2-7; TRBD1 aligns across 8 bases. Germline CDR1 reads SGHVS; CDR2 reads FNYEAQ. This CDR3 contains 15 residues. J gave up 5 bases and V 5 bases, and 11 bases lay outside the gene matches. The CDR3 DNA reads as TGTGCCAGCAGCGCAGGGGGCGGAGGTGCAAACGAGCAGTACTTC. Residues: CASSAGGGGANEQYF.

The chain couples TRBV11-3 to TRBJ2-7; D possibly corresponds to TRBD2 (6 bases). CDR3 size: 14 residues. The V end was cut by 5 bases, the J end by 6 bases, with 17 bases between. The germline CDR1 and CDR2 sequences are SGHNT and YENEEA. The CDR3 bases are TGTGCCAGCAGCAAGACGGGACTCCTTCCCGAGCAGTACTTC. It yields the protein CASSKTGLLPEQYF.

The genes are TRBV11-2 and TRBJ2-7, with D tentatively TRBD2 (6 bases). Germline CDR1 and CDR2: SGHAT and FQNNGV. This CDR3 contains 16 residues. The V gene lost 6 bases and the J gene lost 5 bases, with 23 bases spanning the gap. CDR3 loop: CASSVSPSGESHEQYF. The CDR3 nucleotides read TGTGCCAGCAGTGTAAGCCCGTCGGGAGAGTCCCACGAGCAGTACTTC. Using reference TRBV11-2 and TRBJ2-7 for the parts outside the CDR3, the full variable domain is EAGVAQSPRYKIIEKRQSVAFWCNPISGHATLYWYQQILGQGPKLLIQFQNNGVVDDSQLPKDRFSAERLKGVDSTLKIQPAKLEDSAVYLCASSVSPSGESHEQYFGPGTRLTVT.

This clone is a singleton in its sample. The chain has TRBV2 and TRBJ2-1; TRBD2 aligns across 7 bases. The CDR3 is 14 amino acids. V was pared by 4 bases and J by 2 bases, with 2 bases of the junction left unmatched. Germline V lookup: CDR1 SNHLY, CDR2 FYNNEI. CDR3 amino acids: CASSGLAAYNEQFF. CDR3 in DNA: TGTGCCAGCAGTGGGCTAGCGGCCTACAATGAGCAGTTCTTC.

J is TRBJ2-5 and V is TRBV5-4; D is uncertain. The CDR3 contains 13 residues. Trimming cost V 4 bases and J 7 bases, with 14 bases left between them. Germline CDR1 SGHNT, CDR2 YYREEE (reference sequence). The CDR3: CASSPRSVGTQYF. CDR3 nucleotide sequence: TGTGCCAGCAGCCCCAGAAGCGTTGGGACCCAGTACTTC. Variable domain in full (rest from reference TRBV5-4 and TRBJ2-5): ETGVTQSPTHLIKTRGQQVTLRCSSQSGHNTVSWYQQALGQGPQFIFQYYREEENGRGNFPPRFSGLQFPNYSSELNVNALELDDSALYLCASSPRSVGTQYFGPGTRLLVL.

The rearrangement uses TRBV5-1 and TRBJ1-3, with 7 nucleotides matching TRBD1. The germline CDR1 and CDR2 sequences are SGHRS and YFSETQ. This CDR3 has 16 amino acids. The V segment lost 0 bases and the J segment 0 bases; nucleotides outside the gene matches: 3. The CDR3 DNA follows: TGCGCCAGCAGCTTGGGGACAGGCAGCTCTGGAAACACCATATATTTT. Its translation is CASSLGTGSSGNTIYF.

The rearrangement links TRBV10-3 to TRBJ2-7; 9 positions match TRBD2. The length of the CDR3 is 16 residues. Germline values: CDR1 ENHRY, CDR2 SYGVKD. V lost 6 bases, J lost 1 base, and 10 bases stayed unmatched. Written as DNA, the CDR3 is TGTGCCATCAGGCGGGGGGGGGCGGGAGAATCCTACGAGCAGTACTTC. Translating gives CAIRRGGAGESYEQYF.

V gene TRBV6-1 combines with J gene TRBJ1-6; tentatively, D is TRBD1 (5 bases). This CDR3 region has 14 residues. Germline lookup yields CDR1 MNHNS and CDR2 SASEGT. V was pared by 6 bases and J by 10 bases, with 16 bases between. The CDR3 coding sequence is TGTGCCAGCAGCGGGGGTCGGGAGGGCTCACCCCTCCACTTT. Its translation: CASSGGREGSPLHF.

The V call is TRBV5-6, the J call TRBJ1-3; D remains ambiguous. V was pared by 1 base and J by 0 bases, with 8 bases between. The germline V gene has CDR1 SGHDT and CDR2 YYEEEE. The CDR3 covers 15 residues. CDR3 DNA sequence: TGTGCCAGCAGCTTGATCGGTGTCTCTGGAAACACCATATATTTT. Residues: CASSLIGVSGNTIYF. Looking up the rest from reference TRBV5-6 and TRBJ1-3 gives the full variable domain: DAGVTQSPTHLIKTRGQQVTLRCSPKSGHDTVSWYQQALGQGPQFIFQYYEEEERQRGNFPDRFSGHQFPNYSSELNVNALLLGDSALYLCASSLIGVSGNTIYFGEGSWLTVV.

This clone appeared a single time. The V call is TRBV5-1, the J call TRBJ1-1, with TRBD1 as a possible D gene (6 bases). The germline V and J ends were trimmed by 1 base and 3 bases, with 19 bases remaining between them. Germline V gene sequence: CDR1 SGHRS, CDR2 YFSETQ. The CDR3 runs 17 residues. CDR3 bases: TGCGCCAGCAGCTTGAGAATGGGGGGGGGCGATGACACTGAAGCTTTCTTT. Protein sequence: CASSLRMGGGDDTEAFF.

The chain is built from TRBV27 and TRBJ1-2; possibly TRBD1 for D (5 bases). The CDR3 loop spans 15 amino acids. Trimming removed 5 bases from V and 8 bases from J, with 21 bases in between. From germline, CDR1 is MNHEY and CDR2 SMNVEV (reference sequence). CDR3 nucleotides: TGTGCCAGCAGTCCCTCCATGCGGGGGACTCGCGGCTACACCTTC. Translation gives CASSPSMRGTRGYTF.

This clone appeared a single time. The rearrangement uses TRBV6-4 and TRBJ2-1; maybe TRBD2 (5 bases). Germline V gene data show CDR1 as MRHNA and CDR2 as SNTAGT. V lost 4 bases and J lost 9, with 19 bases in between. The CDR3 runs 15 residues. CDR3: CASSVGRGSRGEQFF. The CDR3 nucleotides are TGTGCCAGCAGTGTGGGGAGAGGGAGTAGAGGTGAGCAGTTCTTC.

This clone was recorded once. The CDR3 DNA follows: TGCAGCGTTCTAACAGGGAACTCTAACTATGGCTACACCTTC. It translates to CSVLTGNSNYGYTF. This chain links TRBV29-1 with TRBJ1-2, with a possible D match to TRBD1 (6 bases). The CDR3 covers 14 residues. The germline CDR1 and CDR2 sequences are SQVTM and ANQGSEA. Trimming shortened V by 5 bases and J by 0 bases, and 13 bases separated the two germline ends.

The V call is TRBV4-1, the J call TRBJ2-6; 11 bases fit TRBD2. The CDR3 spans 18 residues. The junction had 2 bases not matched to a gene; V was cut back by 1 base and J by 0 bases. Germline-derived CDR1 and CDR2 are MGHRA and YSYEKL. CDR3 bases: TGCGCCAGCAGCCAAGTAACTAGCGGGAGCTCTGGGGCCAACGTCCTGACTTTC. Amino acid sequence: CASSQVTSGSSGANVLTF.